Listed below are T cell receptor beta chains from one sample, sequenced in a study of control samples from healthy donors and cancer patients. Data came from immunoSEQ multiplex PCR; TCRdb stores just in-frame clones and leaves some out. The table lists roughly 98,000 clones, approximately 82% of them singletons. Material for sequencing was blood. All receptors derive from a woman in her sixties in good health. Both conserved end residues are part of each CDR3. The order of the fields is V gene, D gene, clone size, J gene, CDR3 length, CDR3 DNA, CDR3 protein. A D gene is named only where the DNA matches it firmly. For some rows the clone size is stated as once, few or many, or as a class when expanded; others skip it.

v_gene: TRBV6-5
d_gene: .
abundance: .
j_gene: TRBJ1-3
len: 14
CDR3nt: TGTGCCAGCAGTTACGGGCTGACAGCAGGCACCATATATTTT
CDR3aa: CASSYGLTAGTIYF

v_gene: TRBV9
d_gene: TRBD2
abundance: once
j_gene: TRBJ2-3
len: 16
CDR3nt: TGTGCCAGCAGCGTTATGACTAGCGGGAGTCCAGATACGCAGTATTTT
CDR3aa: CASSVMTSGSPDTQYF

v_gene: TRBV5-7
d_gene: .
abundance: once
j_gene: TRBJ1-5
len: 14
CDR3nt: TGTGCCAGCAGCCTTCGTGAGGGGAATCAGCCCCAGCATTTT
CDR3aa: CASSLREGNQPQHF

v_gene: TRBV16
d_gene: TRBD2
abundance: .
j_gene: TRBJ2-3
len: 16
CDR3nt: TGTGCCAGCAGTTCAGCGACTAGCGGGGCGACAGATACGCAGTATTTT
CDR3aa: CASSSATSGATDTQYF

v_gene: TRBV6-2/TRBV6-3
d_gene: .
abundance: .
j_gene: TRBJ1-2
len: 13
CDR3nt: TGTGCCAGCAGTTATCCCGGACGGTATGGCTACACCTTC
CDR3aa: CASSYPGRYGYTF

v_gene: TRBV14
d_gene: .
abundance: .
j_gene: TRBJ1-6
len: 16
CDR3nt: TGTGCCAGCAGCCAAGGAGTAGGGTCCTATAATTCACCCCTCCACTTT
CDR3aa: CASSQGVGSYNSPLHF

v_gene: TRBV2
d_gene: .
abundance: .
j_gene: TRBJ1-6
len: 15
CDR3nt: TGTGCCAGCTGTAGTAGTGGACAGTATAATTCACCCCTCCACTTT
CDR3aa: CASCSSGQYNSPLHF

v_gene: TRBV3-1/TRBV3-2
d_gene: TRBD1
abundance: .
j_gene: TRBJ1-2
len: 13
CDR3nt: TGTGCCAGCAGCCAACAGGGGGTCTATGGCTACACCTTC
CDR3aa: CASSQQGVYGYTF

v_gene: TRBV6-5
d_gene: .
abundance: .
j_gene: TRBJ1-1
len: 14
CDR3nt: TGTGCCAGCAGTTACTCGAGGCAGAACACTGAAGCTTTCTTT
CDR3aa: CASSYSRQNTEAFF

v_gene: TRBV7-8
d_gene: .
abundance: .
j_gene: TRBJ2-7
len: 19
CDR3nt: TGTGCCAGCACCTTCCCCGGAAGTATAGAGGAGAAGCCTTACTACGAGCAGTACTTC
CDR3aa: CASTFPGSIEEKPYYEQYF

v_gene: TRBV7-2
d_gene: TRBD1
abundance: once
j_gene: TRBJ1-2
len: 17
CDR3nt: TGTGCCAGCAGCCCTGGGGGGACAGGGTCTAGGAGTGATGGCTACACCTTC
CDR3aa: CASSPGGTGSRSDGYTF

v_gene: TRBV4-1
d_gene: TRBD2
abundance: .
j_gene: TRBJ2-1
len: 15
CDR3nt: TGCGCCAGCGGGGACGTGACTAGCGGGGGCAATGAGCAGTTCTTC
CDR3aa: CASGDVTSGGNEQFF

v_gene: TRBV11-2
d_gene: .
abundance: .
j_gene: TRBJ1-2
len: 12
CDR3nt: TGTGCCAGCAGCTTGAGGGGGTTAGGCTACACCTTC
CDR3aa: CASSLRGLGYTF

v_gene: TRBV10-1
d_gene: TRBD1
abundance: .
j_gene: TRBJ2-2
len: 18
CDR3nt: TGCGCCAGCAGCGGCCGGGACAGGGGTTTCTCGAACACCGGGGAGCTGTTTTTT
CDR3aa: CASSGRDRGFSNTGELFF

v_gene: TRBV7-2
d_gene: .
abundance: .
j_gene: TRBJ2-7
len: 11
CDR3nt: TGTGCCAGCAGCCCCTCCTACGAGCAGTACTTC
CDR3aa: CASSPSYEQYF

v_gene: TRBV6-1
d_gene: .
abundance: .
j_gene: TRBJ2-3
len: 18
CDR3nt: TGTGCCAGCAGTGAGGGATTTTCATCGGTCCCATTTACAGATACGCAGTATTTT
CDR3aa: CASSEGFSSVPFTDTQYF

v_gene: TRBV7-9
d_gene: TRBD1
abundance: .
j_gene: TRBJ2-2
len: 11
CDR3nt: TGTGCCATTACAGGGGCCGGGGAGCTGTTTTTT
CDR3aa: CAITGAGELFF

v_gene: TRBV3-1/TRBV3-2
d_gene: TRBD1
abundance: .
j_gene: TRBJ1-1
len: 16
CDR3nt: TGTGCCAGCAGTCACCACTCGGACAGGCTGAACACTGAAGCTTTCTTT
CDR3aa: CASSHHSDRLNTEAFF

v_gene: TRBV10-2
d_gene: .
abundance: .
j_gene: TRBJ2-7
len: 13
CDR3nt: TGCGCCAGCACCCAGGGGCGCGATTACGAGCAGTACTTC
CDR3aa: CASTQGRDYEQYF

v_gene: TRBV15
d_gene: TRBD2
abundance: .
j_gene: TRBJ2-1
len: 14
CDR3nt: TGTGCCACCAGCAGACTAGCGGGGGACAATGAGCAGTTCTTC
CDR3aa: CATSRLAGDNEQFF

v_gene: TRBV6-5
d_gene: TRBD2
abundance: .
j_gene: TRBJ2-7
len: 15
CDR3nt: TGTGCCAGCAGTCCCGGGACTAGCGGCTCCTACGAGCAGTACTTC
CDR3aa: CASSPGTSGSYEQYF

v_gene: TRBV12-3/TRBV12-4
d_gene: .
abundance: .
j_gene: TRBJ1-4
len: 11
CDR3nt: TGTGCCAGCAGTTTGAGTGAAAAACTGTTTTTT
CDR3aa: CASSLSEKLFF

v_gene: TRBV5-6
d_gene: TRBD1
abundance: once
j_gene: TRBJ1-4
len: 15
CDR3nt: TGTGCCAGCAGCCCTACGGACAGGCAGGCTGAAAAACTGTTTTTT
CDR3aa: CASSPTDRQAEKLFF

v_gene: TRBV7-9
d_gene: .
abundance: once
j_gene: TRBJ1-3
len: 16
CDR3nt: TGTGCCAGCAGCTCGACAATAGGGAGTCTGGGAAACACCATATATTTT
CDR3aa: CASSSTIGSLGNTIYF

v_gene: TRBV7-6
d_gene: TRBD1
abundance: .
j_gene: TRBJ1-5
len: 15
CDR3nt: TGTGCCAGCAGCATCGGGACAGGGACCAATCAGCCCCAGCATTTT
CDR3aa: CASSIGTGTNQPQHF

v_gene: TRBV7-9
d_gene: .
abundance: once
j_gene: TRBJ2-5
len: 14
CDR3nt: TGTGCCAGCAGCCTTCTAGCAAACCGGGAGACCCAGTACTTC
CDR3aa: CASSLLANRETQYF